One sample yielded the 14 T cell receptor beta chains listed below, sequenced in a study of T cells in Graves' hyperthyroidism and ophthalmopathy. RNA transcripts served as the template for amplifying TCR beta CDR3 regions. Using the HTBI primer set, a first-round RT-PCR was run on the TCR CDR3. TCRdb itself ran the multiplex PCR reads through MiXCR, one entry per CDR3 protein. The repertoire holds roughly 280,000 distinct CDR3 sequences, with roughly 20% as singletons. Sequenced input: blood. These receptors were collected from a young man with Graves' ophthalmopathy.

The CDR3 protein is CASSQMGNYGYTF. As DNA, the CDR3 is TGCGCCAGCAGCCAAATGGGGAACTATGGCTACACCTTC. The chain joins TRBV5-1 to TRBJ1-2; D is unresolved. Germline V CDR1 and CDR2: SGHRS, YFSETQ. The CDR3 extends over 13 amino acids. Trimming took 4 bases from V and 2 from J, leaving 9 bases between them.

This clonotype has ten or more counts. The V and J genes are TRBV3-1 and TRBJ1-1; no clear D. The CDR3 loop spans 12 amino acids. Germline CDR1 LGHDT, CDR2 YNNKEL (reference sequence). V dropped 6 bases and J dropped 3 bases, with 8 bases sitting between them. The CDR3: CASSGVYTEAFF. The CDR3 bases are TGTGCCAGCAGTGGGGTTTACACTGAAGCTTTCTTT.

There are a few counts of this clonotype. V and J are TRBV20-1 and TRBJ2-1, with TRBD2 matching over 14 bases. V lost 3 bases, J lost 9 bases, and 4 bases stayed unmatched. The CDR3 runs to 14 residues. Germline values: CDR1 DFQATT, CDR2 SNEGSKA (reference sequence). The CDR3 reads CSARTSGRGSEQFF. As DNA, the CDR3 is TGCAGTGCTAGGACTAGCGGGAGGGGTAGTGAGCAGTTCTTC.

This clonotype came up many times. V gene TRBV11-2 combines with J gene TRBJ2-1; 9 nucleotides match TRBD2. V lost 6 bases and J lost 4; bases outside the gene matches: 7. CDR1 and CDR2 from the germline V gene are SGHAT and FQNNGV. The CDR3 covers 15 residues. CDR3 DNA: TGTGCCAGCAGGAAATTAGCGGGAGTATACAATGAGCAGTTCTTC. Its protein is CASRKLAGVYNEQFF.

This clonotype was counted at least ten times. This rearrangement joins TRBV18 to TRBJ1-1, with TRBD1 matching over 7 bases. This CDR3 is built from 13 residues. J lost 9 bases, V lost 3 bases, and 7 bases had no gene match. Germline V gene data show CDR1 as KGHSH and CDR2 as LQKENI. This CDR3 reads CASSPGIQGKAFF. For the CDR3, the DNA is TGTGCCAGCTCACCCGGGATACAGGGGAAAGCTTTCTTT.

This clonotype was detected ten times or more. The chain combines TRBV2 with TRBJ2-1, with a possible D match to TRBD2 (6 bases). The germline V gene encodes CDR1 SNHLY and CDR2 FYNNEI. The CDR3 is 12 residues long. Trimming took off 11 bases at V and 5 bases at J, with 13 bases between the two ends. CDR3 loop: CAFTRGDNEQFF. In nucleotides, the CDR3 is TGTGCCTTTACTCGCGGGGACAATGAGCAGTTCTTC.

The rearrangement joins TRBV9 to TRBJ1-4; possibly TRBD1 for D (5 bases). CDR3 length: 17 amino acids. Germline V gene data show CDR1 as SGDLS and CDR2 as YYNGEE. Trimming took off 2 bases at V and 3 bases at J, with 17 bases between the two ends. CDR3 amino acids: CASSVGGLWGSNEKLFF. CDR3 nucleotide sequence: TGTGCCAGCAGCGTCGGGGGACTGTGGGGGTCTAATGAAAAACTGTTTTTT.

This clonotype was picked up many times. The chain couples TRBV11-2 to TRBJ2-3; D possibly corresponds to TRBD1 (6 bases). The CDR3 length is 16 residues. The germline CDR1 and CDR2 sequences are SGHAT and FQNNGV. Trimming removed 3 bases from V and 1 base from J, with 14 bases in between. The CDR3 DNA sequence: TGTGCCAGCAGCTTCGGACAGAGAACTCGCACAGATACGCAGTATTTT. Protein product: CASSFGQRTRTDTQYF.

The chain uses TRBV6-1 and TRBJ2-7; TRBD2 is a possible D gene (5 bases). This CDR3 spans 15 amino acids. Trimming removed 0 bases at V and 4 bases at J, with 13 bases between. CDR1 is MNHNS, CDR2 SASEGT, per germline. CDR3 in amino acids: CASSEAGVPFYEQYF. DNA for the CDR3: TGTGCCAGCAGTGAAGCGGGAGTCCCCTTTTACGAGCAGTACTTC.

Ten or more counts support this clonotype. This rearrangement joins TRBV11-3 to TRBJ2-1; no reliable D call. Germline V gene data show CDR1 as SGHNT and CDR2 as YENEEA. V was shortened by 7 bases and J by 3 bases, with 10 bases between the two germline ends. CDR3 length equals 13 residues. The DNA for the CDR3 is TGTGCCAGCACCGAATCTTACTACAATGAGCAGTTCTTC. It translates to CASTESYYNEQFF. The variable domain in full, with the rest retrieved from reference TRBV11-3 and TRBJ2-1, is EAGVVQSPRYKIIEKKQPVAFWCNPISGHNTLYWYLQNLGQGPELLIRYENEEAVDDSQLPKDRFSAERLKGVDSTLKIQPAELGDSAVYLCASTESYYNEQFFGPGTRLTVL.

CDR3: CATNPPGQYF. The CDR3 coding sequence is TGTGCCACCAACCCCCCGGGCCAGTACTTC. This chain joins TRBV24-1 and TRBJ2-5, with D hard to call. Germline assignment: CDR1 KGHDR and CDR2 SFDVKD. With 8 bases removed from V and 10 bases from J, the gap between germline ends came to 10 bases. The CDR3 extends over 10 amino acids.

This sequence joins TRBV12-3 or TRBV12-4 and TRBJ2-1; maybe TRBD1 (5 bases). Trimming removed 6 bases from V and 0 bases from J, with 18 bases in between. This CDR3 has 17 residues. DNA for the CDR3: TGTGCCAGCAGAAAAGGGGCTCATGACGGCTCCTACAATGAGCAGTTCTTC. Encoded protein: CASRKGAHDGSYNEQFF.

This clonotype has a handful of counts. This chain uses TRBV9 with TRBJ1-6; unclear D gene. Germline V lookup: CDR1 SGDLS, CDR2 YYNGEE. The CDR3 sequence is 17 residues long. The germline V and J ends were trimmed by 0 bases and 4 bases, with 14 bases remaining between them. CDR3 bases: TGTGCCAGCAGCGTAGGACCGGGCGAGTCTTATAATTCACCCCTCCACTTT. This codes for CASSVGPGESYNSPLHF.

This clonotype was observed many times. The chain joins TRBV30 to TRBJ2-7, with TRBD2 identical over 16 bases. Germline V gene sequence: CDR1 GTSNPN, CDR2 SVGIG (reference sequence). V shed 3 bases and J 6 bases; nucleotides not matched to a gene: 8. The CDR3 sequence is 16 residues long. CDR3 protein: CAWSLGTSGRAREQYF. The CDR3 coding sequence is TGTGCCTGGAGCCTAGGGACTAGCGGGAGGGCTCGCGAGCAGTACTTC.